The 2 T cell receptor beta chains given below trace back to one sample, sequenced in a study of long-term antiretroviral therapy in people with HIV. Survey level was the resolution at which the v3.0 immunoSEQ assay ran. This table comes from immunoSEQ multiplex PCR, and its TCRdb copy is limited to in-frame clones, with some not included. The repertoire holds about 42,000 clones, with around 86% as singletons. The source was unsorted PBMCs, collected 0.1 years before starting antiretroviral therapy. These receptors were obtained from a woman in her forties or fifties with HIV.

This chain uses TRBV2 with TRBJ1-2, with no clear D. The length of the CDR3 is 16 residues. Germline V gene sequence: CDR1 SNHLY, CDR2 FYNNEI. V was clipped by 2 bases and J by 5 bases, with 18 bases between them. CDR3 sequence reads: CASSERHPSTLYGYTF. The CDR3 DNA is TGTGCCAGCAGTGAAAGGCATCCCTCAACTCTTTATGGCTACACCTTC. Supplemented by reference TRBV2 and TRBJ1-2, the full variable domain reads EPEVTQTPSHQVTQMGQEVILRCVPISNHLYFYWYRQILGQKVEFLVSFYNNEISEKSEIFDDQFSVERPDGSNFTLKIRSTKLEDSAMYFCASSERHPSTLYGYTFGSGTRLTVV.

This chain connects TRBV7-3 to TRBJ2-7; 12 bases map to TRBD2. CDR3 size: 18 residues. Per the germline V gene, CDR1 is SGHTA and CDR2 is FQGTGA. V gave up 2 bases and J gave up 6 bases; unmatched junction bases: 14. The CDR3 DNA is TGTGCCAGCAGCTTATGGCCTAGCGGGGGGGCGGGTTTTCTCGAGCAGTACTTC. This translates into CASSLWPSGGAGFLEQYF.